One and the same sample provided the 32 T cell receptor beta chains below, sequenced in a study of Ad26.COV2.S vaccination and SARS-CoV-2 variants. As to treatment: roughly 19 received Ad26.COV2.S at low or high dose, single or two shots; about 5 received placebo; per-sample allocation not given. On day 63 after the first injection, vaccine and placebo recipients gave samples. Profiling relied on immunoSEQ multiplex PCR, and the TCRdb table lists in-frame clones only, not all of them. The table records hundreds of thousands of clones, 65% to 90% of them present only once. This specimen was peripheral blood, taken in a trial of Ad26.COV2.S vaccine versus placebo. These receptors originate from a person aged 18-65 years who received the Ad26.COV2.S COVID-19 vaccine or a placebo.

The chain joins TRBV5-1 to TRBJ2-5; a weak D match, TRBD1 (6 bases). Germline V gene sequence: CDR1 SGHRS, CDR2 YFSETQ. Trimming left V 0 bases short and J 5 bases short, with 14 bases between. This CDR3 has 15 amino acids. The CDR3 loop reads CASSLAVGAGETQYF. The DNA for the CDR3 is TGCGCCAGCAGCTTGGCGGTGGGGGCTGGGGAGACCCAGTACTTC.

This clone appeared a few times. The V and J genes are TRBV5-1 and TRBJ1-1, with a weak D call TRBD1 (5 bases). The germline CDR1 and CDR2 sequences are SGHRS and YFSETQ. Trimming removed 4 bases from V and 3 bases from J, with 13 bases in between. This CDR3 is built from 14 residues. CDR3 nucleotides: TGCGCCAGCAGCGCATCCAGGGACTACACTGAAGCTTTCTTT. Translation gives CASSASRDYTEAFF.

This chain links TRBV6-5 with TRBJ1-1, with TRBD1 matching over 7 bases. CDR1 and CDR2 from the germline V gene are MNHEY and SVGAGI. Trimming took 0 bases from V and 1 from J; bases not matched to a gene: 5. This CDR3 is 16 amino acids long. The DNA of the CDR3 is TGTGCCAGCAGTTACTCTGGGACAGCTCCGAACACTGAAGCTTTCTTT. It yields the protein CASSYSGTAPNTEAFF.

This chain connects TRBV19 to TRBJ2-1, with 7 positions matching TRBD1. With V trimmed by 5 bases and J by 6 bases, 16 bases remained unmatched. Per the germline V gene, CDR1 is LNHDA and CDR2 is SQIVND (reference sequence). The CDR3 contains 17 residues. CDR3 loop: CASSPHLRQGLGNEQFF. The CDR3 DNA follows: TGTGCCAGTAGTCCTCACTTGCGACAGGGTTTAGGCAATGAGCAGTTCTTC.

This clone was seen only a few times. This chain links TRBV19 with TRBJ2-2; 9 bases match TRBD1. Germline CDR1 and CDR2: LNHDA and SQIVND (reference sequence). V shed 6 bases, J shed 5 bases, and the junction held 7 bases outside the gene matches. This CDR3 has 15 amino acids. CDR3 bases: TGTGCCAGTAGACTACAGGGGGCGATGACCGGGGAGCTGTTTTTT. It codes for CASRLQGAMTGELFF.

The chain combines TRBV5-5 with TRBJ2-7; 7 positions agree with TRBD1. Germline CDR1 and CDR2: SGHKS and YYEKEE (reference sequence). V shed 4 bases and J 5 bases; nucleotides not matched to a gene: 9. This CDR3 is 14 amino acids long. CDR3 bases: TGTGCCAGCAGCCCAACCGACAGGGACCACGAGCAGTACTTC. This translates into CASSPTDRDHEQYF.

This clone was found once. The chain is built from TRBV11-2 and TRBJ1-2; possible D gene TRBD1, 6 bases. Trimming shortened V by 5 bases and J by 4 bases, and 17 bases separated the two germline ends. The CDR3 has 15 residues. CDR1 SGHAT and CDR2 FQNNGV come from the germline V gene. CDR3 DNA: TGTGCCAGCAGCGCCGGACAGTCTCAACGCTATGGCTACACCTTC. Translating it yields CASSAGQSQRYGYTF.

V usage is TRBV7-2 and J usage is TRBJ1-5; possible D gene TRBD1, 5 bases. Trimming stripped 5 bases from V and 3 bases from J, with 11 bases between. The CDR3 sequence is 14 residues long. CDR1 and CDR2 from the germline V gene are SGHTA and FQGNSA. The CDR3 here is CASSATGSNQPQHF. DNA of the CDR3: TGTGCCAGCAGCGCAACAGGTTCCAATCAGCCCCAGCATTTT.

The rearrangement uses TRBV30 and TRBJ2-7; tentative D call: TRBD1 (6 bases). The CDR3 has 14 amino acids. V was shortened by 2 bases and J by 1 base, with 12 bases between the two germline ends. Germline CDR1 and CDR2: GTSNPN and SVGIG (reference sequence). The CDR3 DNA sequence: TGTGCCTGGAGTCGAGGACAGATTTCCTACGAGCAGTACTTC. This encodes CAWSRGQISYEQYF. Full variable domain (missing parts from reference TRBV30 and TRBJ2-7): SQTIHQWPATLVQPVGSPLSLECTVEGTSNPNLYWYRQAAGRGLQLLFYSVGIGQISSEVPQNLSASRPQDRQFILSSKKLLLSDSGFYLCAWSRGQISYEQYFGPGTRLTVT.

The V gene is TRBV27, the J gene TRBJ1-4, with D perhaps matching TRBD1 (6 bases). The CDR3 is made up of 15 amino acids. CDR1 MNHEY and CDR2 SMNVEV come from the germline V gene (reference sequence). Trimming took off 1 base at V and 7 bases at J, with 13 bases between the two ends. DNA of the CDR3: TGTGCCAGCAGTTTATTTGGGGGCGCCGGTGAAAAACTGTTTTTT. It translates to CASSLFGGAGEKLFF.

This chain uses TRBV7-2 with TRBJ1-2; the D gene is possibly TRBD1 (5 bases). V was trimmed by 1 base and J by 7 bases, leaving 16 bases between them. CDR3 length: 15 amino acids. Germline CDR1 reads SGHTA; CDR2 reads FQGNSA. The CDR3 sequence: CASSLGDFSRRGYTF. The CDR3 DNA sequence: TGTGCCAGCAGCTTAGGGGACTTTTCCCGGCGTGGCTACACCTTC.

This chain links TRBV4-1 with TRBJ2-5; D not resolved. Germline lookup yields CDR1 MGHRA and CDR2 YSYEKL. This CDR3 region has 16 residues. V dropped 0 bases and J dropped 7 bases, with 18 bases sitting between them. CDR3 residues: CASSQDGSSRVGTQYF. The DNA of the CDR3 is TGCGCCAGCAGCCAAGATGGATCCTCCCGAGTAGGGACCCAGTACTTC.

This rearrangement joins TRBV27 to TRBJ2-1, with 7 bases lining up with TRBD2. This CDR3 comprises 14 residues. V was pared by 1 base and J by 7 bases, with 4 bases of the junction left unmatched. Germline V gene lookup returns CDR1 MNHEY and CDR2 SMNVEV (reference sequence). This CDR3 reads CASSLFGGGNEQFF. CDR3 DNA sequence: TGTGCCAGCAGTTTATTTGGGGGGGGGAATGAGCAGTTCTTC.

The V and J genes are TRBV18 and TRBJ2-1, with D hard to call. V lost 3 bases to trimming and J lost 1 base, with 13 bases between them. This CDR3 is built from 16 residues. From germline, CDR1 is KGHSH and CDR2 LQKENI. The CDR3 DNA is TGTGCCAGCTCACCCCCCCGAACCTTATCCTACAATGAGCAGTTCTTC. This encodes CASSPPRTLSYNEQFF.

This rearrangement joins TRBV29-1 to TRBJ2-7; 7 positions agree with TRBD2. The germline CDR1 and CDR2 sequences are SQVTM and ANQGSEA. Trimming at V came to 6 bases and at J to 8 bases, leaving 13 bases not matched to a gene. This CDR3 has 13 residues. The CDR3 protein is CSVTLALAGKQYF. Written as DNA, the CDR3 is TGCAGCGTCACACTAGCGTTGGCGGGGAAGCAGTACTTC.

The chain combines TRBV11-3 with TRBJ2-1, with 8 bases aligning to TRBD2. CDR3 length: 14 amino acids. From germline, CDR1 is SGHNT and CDR2 YENEEA. Unmatched junction bases numbered 4, after V lost 2 bases and J lost 7 bases. The CDR3 sequence: CASSLSGGPNEQFF. The DNA for the CDR3 is TGTGCCAGCAGCTTAAGCGGGGGCCCTAATGAGCAGTTCTTC.

V and J are TRBV7-8 and TRBJ2-2, with D perhaps matching TRBD1 or TRBD2 (5 bases each). V gave up 5 bases and J gave up 4 bases, with 20 bases separating them. Germline V CDR1 and CDR2: SGHVS, FQNEAQ. The CDR3 has 17 residues. CDR3 amino acids: CASSPPMGSGGTGELFF. The CDR3, as DNA: TGTGCCAGCAGCCCCCCCATGGGGAGTGGGGGCACCGGGGAGCTGTTTTTT.

V is TRBV7-9 and J is TRBJ2-1, with 13 bases aligning to TRBD2. CDR1 is SEHNR, CDR2 FQNEAQ, per germline (reference sequence). The CDR3 consists of 16 residues. J gave up 7 bases and V 6 bases, and 9 bases lay outside the gene matches. As DNA, the CDR3 is TGTGCCAGCAGTATCACTAGCGGGAGGGCCTTGAATGAGCAGTTCTTC. Encoded protein: CASSITSGRALNEQFF.

The chain is built from TRBV27 and TRBJ1-2; D not certain. This CDR3 contains 14 residues. Trimming removed 0 bases from V and 5 bases from J, with 10 bases in between. In germline, CDR1 is MNHEY, CDR2 SMNVEV (reference sequence). The CDR3 here is CASSLSGIGYGYTF. Here the CDR3 DNA reads TGTGCCAGCAGTTTATCTGGGATCGGATATGGCTACACCTTC.

This sequence joins TRBV10-1 and TRBJ2-2; D is unclear. The length of the CDR3 is 14 residues. Looked up from germline, CDR1 is WNHNN and CDR2 is SYGVQD (reference sequence). V dropped 4 bases and J dropped 1 base, with 7 bases sitting between them. The CDR3 reads CASSVRQNTGELFF. The DNA of the CDR3 is TGCGCCAGCAGTGTCAGGCAGAACACCGGGGAGCTGTTTTTT.

The CDR3 DNA reads TGCGCCAGCAGCTTGGTAGTAGCGGGGGAAGAGACCCAGTACTTC. Encoded protein: CASSLVVAGEETQYF. V and J are TRBV5-1 and TRBJ2-5; 9 bases are a match to TRBD2. Germline V lookup: CDR1 SGHRS, CDR2 YFSETQ. Trimming removed 0 bases from V and 3 bases from J; junction bases left unmatched: 3. CDR3 length: 15 amino acids.

The CDR3 nucleotides read TGTGCCAGCAGTTACGGGTCAGGGGCCAACTATGGCTACACCTTC. Amino acid sequence: CASSYGSGANYGYTF. The J gene is TRBJ1-2, the V gene TRBV6-6; TRBD1 is a possible D gene (6 bases). Germline V lookup: CDR1 MNHNY, CDR2 SVGAGI (reference sequence). The CDR3 contains 15 residues. With 2 bases removed from V and 2 bases from J, the gap between germline ends came to 12 bases.

This chain connects TRBV4-1 to TRBJ1-2; D call uncertain. V was trimmed by 0 bases and J by 7 bases, leaving 15 bases between them. The CDR3 consists of 15 residues. Germline V gene data show CDR1 as MGHRA and CDR2 as YSYEKL. The CDR3, as DNA: TGCGCCAGCAGCCAAGATTGGGGAGTCCGTGGTGGCTACACCTTC. It encodes CASSQDWGVRGGYTF.

The genes are TRBV20-1 and TRBJ1-5; 11 nucleotides match TRBD1. V lost 4 bases to trimming and J lost 6 bases; unmatched junction nucleotides: 11. This CDR3 contains 16 residues. CDR1 and CDR2 from the germline V gene are DFQATT and SNEGSKA (reference sequence). The CDR3, as DNA: TGCAGTGCTAATGATGGTTCCGGGACAGGGGGTCAGCCCCAGCATTTT. Its translation is CSANDGSGTGGQPQHF.

The chain is built from TRBV27 and TRBJ2-3; D ambiguous. The germline V and J ends were trimmed by 8 bases and 1 base, with 1 base remaining between them. Germline CDR1 MNHEY, CDR2 SMNVEV (reference sequence). The CDR3 is 10 amino acids. DNA for the CDR3: TGTGCCAGCGGCACAGATACGCAGTATTTT. Residues: CASGTDTQYF.

The chain couples TRBV28 to TRBJ2-4; tentative D call: TRBD1 (5 bases). Trimming took off 6 bases at V and 3 bases at J, with 6 bases between the two ends. There are 12 residues in the CDR3. Germline-derived CDR1 and CDR2 are MDHEN and SYDVKM. CDR3 sequence: CASRDSKNIQYF. DNA of the CDR3: TGTGCCAGCAGAGACAGCAAAAACATTCAGTACTTC.

The V gene is TRBV18, the J gene TRBJ2-3, with a possible D match to TRBD2 (5 bases). V was pared by 7 bases and J by 0 bases, with 8 bases between. CDR3 length: 13 residues. Looked up from germline, CDR1 is KGHSH and CDR2 is LQKENI. In DNA, the CDR3 is TGTGCCAGCTTCGGACTGAGCACAGATACGCAGTATTTT. This encodes CASFGLSTDTQYF.

V gene TRBV10-3 combines with J gene TRBJ1-2; TRBD1 matches 8 bases. Trimming cost V 1 base and J 8 bases; bases outside gene matches: 3. The CDR3 runs to 13 residues. CDR1 is ENHRY, CDR2 SYGVKD, per germline. CDR3 sequence reads: CAISELQGVGYTF. The CDR3 coding sequence is TGTGCCATCAGTGAGTTACAGGGGGTAGGCTACACCTTC.

The chain carries TRBV10-3 and TRBJ2-3; D is ambiguous. CDR3 length equals 13 residues. V lost 6 bases, J lost 0 bases, and 7 bases lay in between. Germline V lookup: CDR1 ENHRY, CDR2 SYGVKD. In DNA form, the CDR3 reads TGTGCCATCAGACCCCGCAGCACAGATACGCAGTATTTT. Its protein product is CAIRPRSTDTQYF.

The chain combines TRBV4-3 with TRBJ2-1; weak D call: TRBD2 (7 bases). Between the trimmed V and J ends, which lost 6 bases and 4 bases, there was a span of 19 bases. CDR1 is LGHNA and CDR2 is YSLEER in the germline V gene. There are 16 residues in the CDR3. As DNA, the CDR3 is TGCGCCAGCAGTCAGAGCGGAGGGGGGGGTTACAATGAGCAGTTCTTC. It specifies CASSQSGGGGYNEQFF.

V usage is TRBV5-1 and J usage is TRBJ2-7; 9 positions agree with TRBD1. The ends lost 4 bases at V and 6 bases at J; junction bases unmatched: 11. CDR1 and CDR2 (germline): SGHRS, YFSETQ. The CDR3 is 15 amino acids. CDR3 in amino acids: CASSPRSGQGAEQYF. CDR3 nucleotides: TGCGCCAGCAGCCCACGCTCGGGACAGGGCGCCGAGCAGTACTTC.

V is TRBV5-5 and J is TRBJ2-1; D ambiguous. Germline CDR1 SGHKS, CDR2 YYEKEE (reference sequence). Trimming removed 4 bases at V and 8 bases at J, with 7 bases between. This CDR3 comprises 11 residues. The DNA for the CDR3 is TGTGCCAGCAGCCCCCGGGATGAGCAGTTCTTC. Translating it yields CASSPRDEQFF.